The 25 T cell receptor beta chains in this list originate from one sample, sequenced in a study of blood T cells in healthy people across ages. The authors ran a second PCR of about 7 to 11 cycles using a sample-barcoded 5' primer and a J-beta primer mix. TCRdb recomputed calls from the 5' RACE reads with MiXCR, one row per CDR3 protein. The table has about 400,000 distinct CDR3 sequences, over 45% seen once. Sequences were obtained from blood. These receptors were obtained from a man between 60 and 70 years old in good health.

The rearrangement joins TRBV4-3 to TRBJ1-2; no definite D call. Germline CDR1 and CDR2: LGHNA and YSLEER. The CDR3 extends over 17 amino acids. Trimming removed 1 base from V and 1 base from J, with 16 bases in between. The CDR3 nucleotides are TGCGCCAGCAGCCAAGTGGGCAGCGACCGATTTAACTATGGCTACACCTTC. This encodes CASSQVGSDRFNYGYTF.

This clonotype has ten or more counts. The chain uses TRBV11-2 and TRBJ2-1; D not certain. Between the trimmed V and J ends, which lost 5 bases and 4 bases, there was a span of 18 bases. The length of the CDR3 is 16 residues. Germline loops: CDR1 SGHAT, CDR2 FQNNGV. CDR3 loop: CASSPSRKLRYNEQFF. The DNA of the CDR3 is TGTGCCAGCAGCCCCTCAAGAAAACTAAGGTACAATGAGCAGTTCTTC.

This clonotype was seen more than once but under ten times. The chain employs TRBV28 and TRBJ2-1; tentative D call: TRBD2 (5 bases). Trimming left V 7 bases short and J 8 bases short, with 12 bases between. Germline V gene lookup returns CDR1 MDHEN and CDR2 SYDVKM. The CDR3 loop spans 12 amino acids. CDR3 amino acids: CASNTLAYEQFF. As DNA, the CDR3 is TGTGCCAGCAACACGCTAGCATATGAGCAGTTCTTC. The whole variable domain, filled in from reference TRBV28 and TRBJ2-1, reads DVKVTQSSRYLVKRTGEKVFLECVQDMDHENMFWYRQDPGLGLRLIYFSYDVKMKEKGDIPEGYSVSREKKERFSLILESASTNQTSMYLCASNTLAYEQFFGPGTRLTVL.

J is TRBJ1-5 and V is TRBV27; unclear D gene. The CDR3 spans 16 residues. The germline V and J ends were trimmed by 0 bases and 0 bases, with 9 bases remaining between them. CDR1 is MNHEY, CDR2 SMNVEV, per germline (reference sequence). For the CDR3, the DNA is TGTGCCAGCAGTTTATCCGGCAGCTATAGCAATCAGCCCCAGCATTTT. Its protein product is CASSLSGSYSNQPQHF.

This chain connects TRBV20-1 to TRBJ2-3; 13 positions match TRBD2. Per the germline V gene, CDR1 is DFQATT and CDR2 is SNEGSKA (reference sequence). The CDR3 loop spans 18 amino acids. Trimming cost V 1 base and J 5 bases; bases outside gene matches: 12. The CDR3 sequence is CSARVPTSGGIEKDTQYF. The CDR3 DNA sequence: TGCAGTGCTAGAGTCCCGACTAGCGGGGGGATTGAGAAAGATACGCAGTATTTT.

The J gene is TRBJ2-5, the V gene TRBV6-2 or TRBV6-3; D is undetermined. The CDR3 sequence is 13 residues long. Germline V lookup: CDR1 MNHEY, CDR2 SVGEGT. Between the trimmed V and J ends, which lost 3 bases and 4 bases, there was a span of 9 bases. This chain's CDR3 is CASSYWMGETQYF. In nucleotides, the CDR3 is TGTGCCAGCAGTTATTGGATGGGAGAGACCCAGTACTTC.

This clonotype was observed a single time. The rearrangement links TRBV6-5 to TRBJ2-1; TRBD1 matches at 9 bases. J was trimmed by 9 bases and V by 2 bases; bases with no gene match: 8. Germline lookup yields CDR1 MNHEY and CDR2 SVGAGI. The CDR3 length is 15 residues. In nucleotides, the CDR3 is TGTGCCAGCAGTTACCAAGAACAGGGGGCGGGTGAGCAGTTCTTC. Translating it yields CASSYQEQGAGEQFF.

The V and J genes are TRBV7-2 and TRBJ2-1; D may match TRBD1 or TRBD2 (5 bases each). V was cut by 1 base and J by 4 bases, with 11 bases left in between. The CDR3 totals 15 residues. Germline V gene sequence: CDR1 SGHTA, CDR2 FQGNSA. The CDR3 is CASSLGGARYNEQFF. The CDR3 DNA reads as TGTGCCAGCAGCTTAGGAGGGGCTCGTTACAATGAGCAGTTCTTC.

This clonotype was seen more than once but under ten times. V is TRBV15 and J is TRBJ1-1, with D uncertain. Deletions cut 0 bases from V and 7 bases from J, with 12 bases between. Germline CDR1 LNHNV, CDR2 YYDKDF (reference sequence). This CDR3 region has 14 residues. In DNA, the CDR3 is TGTGCCACCAGCAGAGATCCCTTGAACCTTGAAGCTTTCTTT. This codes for CATSRDPLNLEAFF.

The CDR3 here is CASSKDRVRADTQYF. The CDR3 DNA follows: TGTGCCAGCAGCAAGGACAGGGTTAGAGCAGATACGCAGTATTTT. The gene calls are TRBV6-1 and TRBJ2-3; 8 bases match TRBD1. Germline loops: CDR1 MNHNS, CDR2 SASEGT. The junction had 9 bases not matched to a gene; V was cut back by 6 bases and J by 4 bases. The length of the CDR3 is 15 residues.

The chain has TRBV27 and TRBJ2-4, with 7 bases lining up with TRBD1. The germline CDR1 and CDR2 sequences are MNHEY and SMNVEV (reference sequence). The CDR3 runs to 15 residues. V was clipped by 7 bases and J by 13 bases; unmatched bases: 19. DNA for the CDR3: TGTGCCAGCACCCGTGGGACAGCAGCCTACAATGAGCAGTACTTC. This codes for CASTRGTAAYNEQYF.

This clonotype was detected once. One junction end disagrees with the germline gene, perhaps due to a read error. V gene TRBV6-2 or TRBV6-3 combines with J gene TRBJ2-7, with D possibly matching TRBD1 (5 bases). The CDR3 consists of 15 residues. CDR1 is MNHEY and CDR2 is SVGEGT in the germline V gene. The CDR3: CASSIGHSRSCEQYF. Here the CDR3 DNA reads TGTGCCAGCAGCATAGGACATTCCAGATCCTGCGAGCAGTACTTC.

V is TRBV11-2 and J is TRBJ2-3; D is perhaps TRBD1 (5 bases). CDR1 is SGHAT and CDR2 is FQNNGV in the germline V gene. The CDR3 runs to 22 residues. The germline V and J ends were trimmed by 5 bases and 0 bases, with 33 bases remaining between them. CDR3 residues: CASSPGQGANMAEHTSTDTQYF. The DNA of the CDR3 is TGTGCCAGCAGCCCTGGGCAGGGCGCGAACATGGCCGAACATACTAGCACAGATACGCAGTATTTT.

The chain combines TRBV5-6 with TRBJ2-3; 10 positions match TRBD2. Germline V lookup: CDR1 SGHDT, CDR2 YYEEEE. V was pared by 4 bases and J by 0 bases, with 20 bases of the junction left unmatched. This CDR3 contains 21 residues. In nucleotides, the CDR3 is TGTGCCAGCAGCATCCCCCCTGAGCGGGGGGGACCTACCCCTAGCACAGATACGCAGTATTTT. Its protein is CASSIPPERGGPTPSTDTQYF.

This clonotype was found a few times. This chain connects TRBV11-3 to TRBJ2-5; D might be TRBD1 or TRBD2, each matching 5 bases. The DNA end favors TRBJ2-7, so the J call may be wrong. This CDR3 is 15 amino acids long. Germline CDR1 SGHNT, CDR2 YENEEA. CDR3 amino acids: CASSLGFGRENEQYF. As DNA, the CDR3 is TGTGCCAGCAGCTTAGGCTTCGGCAGGGAGAACGAGCAGTACTTC.

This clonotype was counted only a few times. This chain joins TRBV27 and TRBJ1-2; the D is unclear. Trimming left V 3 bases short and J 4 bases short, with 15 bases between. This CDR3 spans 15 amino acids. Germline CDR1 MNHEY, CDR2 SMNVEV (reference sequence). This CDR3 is CASSFQAGAGYGYTF. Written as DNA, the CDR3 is TGTGCCAGCAGTTTTCAGGCGGGCGCGGGCTATGGCTACACCTTC.

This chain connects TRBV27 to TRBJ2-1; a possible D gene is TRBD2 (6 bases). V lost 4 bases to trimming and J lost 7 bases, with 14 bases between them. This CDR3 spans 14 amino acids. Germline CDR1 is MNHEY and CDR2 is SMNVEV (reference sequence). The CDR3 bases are TGTGCCAGCAGTTCCGGGACTCCAAGGAATGAGCAGTTCTTC. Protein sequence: CASSSGTPRNEQFF.

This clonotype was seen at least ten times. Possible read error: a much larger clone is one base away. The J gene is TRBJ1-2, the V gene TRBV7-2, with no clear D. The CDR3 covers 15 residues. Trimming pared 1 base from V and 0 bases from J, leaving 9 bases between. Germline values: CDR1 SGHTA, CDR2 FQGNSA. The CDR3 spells CASSLDGSANYGYTF. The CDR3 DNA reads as TGTGCCAGCAGCTTAGATGGCAGCGCTAACTATGGCTACACCTTC.

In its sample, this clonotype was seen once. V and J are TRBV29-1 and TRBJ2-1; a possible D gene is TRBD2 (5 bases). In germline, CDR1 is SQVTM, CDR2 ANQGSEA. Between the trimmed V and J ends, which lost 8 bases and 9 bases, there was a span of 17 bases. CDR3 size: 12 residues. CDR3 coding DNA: TGCAGCCCCAAAAAGTTCAGCGGTGAGCAGTTCTTC. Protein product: CSPKKFSGEQFF.

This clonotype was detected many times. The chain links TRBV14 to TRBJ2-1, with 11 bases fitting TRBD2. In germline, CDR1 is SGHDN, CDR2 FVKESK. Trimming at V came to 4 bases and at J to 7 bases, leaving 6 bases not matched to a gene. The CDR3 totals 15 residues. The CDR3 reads CASSPSSGGGNEQFF. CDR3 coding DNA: TGTGCCAGCAGCCCTAGTAGCGGGGGGGGAAATGAGCAGTTCTTC.

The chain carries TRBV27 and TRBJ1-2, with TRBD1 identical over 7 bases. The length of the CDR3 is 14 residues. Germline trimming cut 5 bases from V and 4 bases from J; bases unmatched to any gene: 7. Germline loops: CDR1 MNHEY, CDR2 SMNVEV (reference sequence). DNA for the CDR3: TGTGCCAGCAGTCAAACCGGGACAGCCTATGGCTACACCTTC. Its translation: CASSQTGTAYGYTF.

The CDR3 coding sequence is TGTGCCAGCAGCCGGCTTAGTGGACAGGCGGGCGAGCAGTACTTC. Translation: CASSRLSGQAGEQYF. The rearrangement links TRBV3-1 to TRBJ2-5; 7 positions agree with TRBD1. The J call may be incorrect, as the DNA end agrees better with TRBJ2-7. This CDR3 has 15 residues. Germline V CDR1 and CDR2: LGHDT, YNNKEL (reference sequence).

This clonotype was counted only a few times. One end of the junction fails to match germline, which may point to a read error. CDR3 sequence reads: CASGLGREQETQYF. CDR3 DNA: TGTGCCAGCGGCTTGGGACGGGAACAAGAGACCCAGTACTTC. J is TRBJ2-5 and V is TRBV7-9; D is perhaps TRBD1 or TRBD2 (5 bases each). The germline V gene encodes CDR1 SEHNR and CDR2 FQNEAQ (reference sequence). The CDR3 totals 14 residues.

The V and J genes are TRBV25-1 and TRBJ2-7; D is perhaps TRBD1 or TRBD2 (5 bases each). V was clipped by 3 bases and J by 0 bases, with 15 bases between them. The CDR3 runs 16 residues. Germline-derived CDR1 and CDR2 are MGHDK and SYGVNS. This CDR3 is CASSDPRDRSSYEQYF. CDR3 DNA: TGTGCCAGCAGTGACCCAAGGGACCGAAGCTCCTACGAGCAGTACTTC.

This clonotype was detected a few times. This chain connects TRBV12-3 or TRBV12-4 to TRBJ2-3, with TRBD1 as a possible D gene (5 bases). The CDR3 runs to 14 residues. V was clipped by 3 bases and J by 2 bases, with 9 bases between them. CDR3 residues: CASSLSGATDTQYF. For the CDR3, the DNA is TGTGCCAGCAGTTTGAGTGGGGCCACAGATACGCAGTATTTT.